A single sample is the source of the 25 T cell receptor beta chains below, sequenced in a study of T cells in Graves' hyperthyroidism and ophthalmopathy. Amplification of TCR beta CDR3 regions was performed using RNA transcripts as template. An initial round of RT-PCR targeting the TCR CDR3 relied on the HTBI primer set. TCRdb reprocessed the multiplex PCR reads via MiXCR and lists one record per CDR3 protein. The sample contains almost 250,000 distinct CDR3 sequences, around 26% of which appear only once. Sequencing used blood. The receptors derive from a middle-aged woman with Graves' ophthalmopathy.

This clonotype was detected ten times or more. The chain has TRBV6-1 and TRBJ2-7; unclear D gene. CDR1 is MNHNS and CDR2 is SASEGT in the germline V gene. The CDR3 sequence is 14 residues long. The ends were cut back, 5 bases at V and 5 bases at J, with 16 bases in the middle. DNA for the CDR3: TGTGCCAGCAGTAGGGTCTACCCCAACAACGAGCAGTACTTC. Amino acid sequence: CASSRVYPNNEQYF.

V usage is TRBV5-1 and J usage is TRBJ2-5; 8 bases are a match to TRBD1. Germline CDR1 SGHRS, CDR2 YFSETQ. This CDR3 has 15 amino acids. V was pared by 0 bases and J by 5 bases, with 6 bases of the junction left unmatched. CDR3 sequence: CASSLATGVQETQYF. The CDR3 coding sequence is TGCGCCAGCAGCTTGGCGACAGGGGTTCAGGAGACCCAGTACTTC.

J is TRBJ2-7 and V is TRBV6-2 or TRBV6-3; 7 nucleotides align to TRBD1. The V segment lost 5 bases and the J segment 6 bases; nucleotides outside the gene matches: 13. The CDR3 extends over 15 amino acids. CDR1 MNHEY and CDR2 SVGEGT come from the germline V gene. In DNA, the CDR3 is TGTGCCAGCAGTCCGAGGACAGGCCTGAAAACCGAGCAGTACTTC. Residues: CASSPRTGLKTEQYF.

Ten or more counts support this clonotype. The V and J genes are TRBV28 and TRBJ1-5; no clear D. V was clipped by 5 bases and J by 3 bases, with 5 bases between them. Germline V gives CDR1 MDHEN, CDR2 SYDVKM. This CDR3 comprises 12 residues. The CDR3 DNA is TGTGCCAGCAGTGATGCCAATCAGCCCCAGCATTTT. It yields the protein CASSDANQPQHF.

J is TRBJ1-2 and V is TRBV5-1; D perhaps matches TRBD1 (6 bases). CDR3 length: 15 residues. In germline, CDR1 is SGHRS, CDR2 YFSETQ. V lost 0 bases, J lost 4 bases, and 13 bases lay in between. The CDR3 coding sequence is TGCGCCAGCAGCTTGGCCTCAGGGGCGGGCTATGGCTACACCTTC. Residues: CASSLASGAGYGYTF.

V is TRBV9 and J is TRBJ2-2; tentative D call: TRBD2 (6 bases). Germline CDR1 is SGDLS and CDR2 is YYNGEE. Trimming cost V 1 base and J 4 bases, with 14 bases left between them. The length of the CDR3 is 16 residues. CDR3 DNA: TGTGCCAGCAGCGTACGAAGCGGAGGGGTCACCGGGGAGCTGTTTTTT. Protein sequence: CASSVRSGGVTGELFF.

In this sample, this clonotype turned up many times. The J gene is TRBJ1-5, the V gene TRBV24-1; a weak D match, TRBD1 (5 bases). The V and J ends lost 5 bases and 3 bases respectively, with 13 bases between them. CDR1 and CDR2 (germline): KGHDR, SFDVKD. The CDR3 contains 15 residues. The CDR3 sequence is CATSASWGINQPQHF. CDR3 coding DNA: TGTGCCACCAGTGCCTCTTGGGGGATCAATCAGCCCCAGCATTTT.

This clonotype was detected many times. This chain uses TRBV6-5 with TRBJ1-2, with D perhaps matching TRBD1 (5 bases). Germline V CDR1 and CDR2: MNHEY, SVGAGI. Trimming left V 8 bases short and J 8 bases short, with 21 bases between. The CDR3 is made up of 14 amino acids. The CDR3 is CASQRGDGGKGYTF. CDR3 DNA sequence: TGTGCCAGCCAACGGGGGGACGGAGGGAAGGGCTACACCTTC.

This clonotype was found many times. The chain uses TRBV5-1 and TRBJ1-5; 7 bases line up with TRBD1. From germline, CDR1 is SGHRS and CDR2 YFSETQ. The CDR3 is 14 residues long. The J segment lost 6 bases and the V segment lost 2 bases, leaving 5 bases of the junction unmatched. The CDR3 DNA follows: TGCGCCAGCAGCTTACAGGGGACGGGTCAGCCCCAGCATTTT. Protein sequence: CASSLQGTGQPQHF.

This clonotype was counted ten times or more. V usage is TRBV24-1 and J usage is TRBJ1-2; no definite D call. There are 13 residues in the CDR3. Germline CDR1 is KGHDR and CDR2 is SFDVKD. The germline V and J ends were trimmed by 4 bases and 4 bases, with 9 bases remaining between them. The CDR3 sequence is CATSERFGYGYTF. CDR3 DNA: TGTGCCACCAGTGAAAGGTTCGGCTATGGCTACACCTTC.

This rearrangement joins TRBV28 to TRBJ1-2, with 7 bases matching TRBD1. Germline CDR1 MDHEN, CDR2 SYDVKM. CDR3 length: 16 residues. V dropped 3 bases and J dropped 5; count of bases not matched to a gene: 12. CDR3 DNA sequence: TGTGCCAGCAGTTTTTGGGACAGTCCGTCTTCATATGGCTACACCTTC. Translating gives CASSFWDSPSSYGYTF.

The CDR3 DNA reads TGTGCCAGCAGTTTACGGACCGGACGACGGACTGAAGCTTTCTTT. It yields the protein CASSLRTGRRTEAFF. This sequence joins TRBV28 and TRBJ1-1; D is undetermined. V lost 2 bases and J lost 5, with 15 bases in between. From germline, CDR1 is MDHEN and CDR2 SYDVKM. This CDR3 has 15 residues.

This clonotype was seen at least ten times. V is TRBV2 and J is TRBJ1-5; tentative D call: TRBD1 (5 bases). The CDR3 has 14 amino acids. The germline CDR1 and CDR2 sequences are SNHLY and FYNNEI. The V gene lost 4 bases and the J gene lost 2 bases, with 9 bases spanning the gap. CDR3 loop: CASSAGIGNQPQHF. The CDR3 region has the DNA TGTGCCAGCAGTGCAGGGATAGGCAATCAGCCCCAGCATTTT.

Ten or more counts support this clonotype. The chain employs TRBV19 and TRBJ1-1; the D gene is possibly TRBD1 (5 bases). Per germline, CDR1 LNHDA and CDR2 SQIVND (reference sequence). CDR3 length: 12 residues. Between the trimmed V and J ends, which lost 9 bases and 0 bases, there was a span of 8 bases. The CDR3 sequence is CASAGLNTEAFF. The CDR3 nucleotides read TGTGCCAGCGCAGGGTTGAACACTGAAGCTTTCTTT.

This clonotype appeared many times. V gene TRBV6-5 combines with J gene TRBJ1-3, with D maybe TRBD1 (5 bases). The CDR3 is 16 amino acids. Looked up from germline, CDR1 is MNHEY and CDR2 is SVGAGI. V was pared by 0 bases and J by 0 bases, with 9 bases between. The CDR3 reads CASSYSQGSSGNTIYF. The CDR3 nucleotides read TGTGCCAGCAGTTACTCCCAGGGCTCCTCTGGAAACACCATATATTTT.

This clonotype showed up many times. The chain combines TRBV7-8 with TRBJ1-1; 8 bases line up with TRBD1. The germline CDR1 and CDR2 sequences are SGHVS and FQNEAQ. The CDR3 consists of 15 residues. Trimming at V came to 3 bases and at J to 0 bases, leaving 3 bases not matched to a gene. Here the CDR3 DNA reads TGTGCCAGCAGCTTCGGACAGGGAATGAACACTGAAGCTTTCTTT. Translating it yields CASSFGQGMNTEAFF. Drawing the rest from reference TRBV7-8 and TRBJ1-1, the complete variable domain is GAGVSQSPRYKVAKRGQDVALRCDPISGHVSLFWYQQALGQGPEFLTYFQNEAQLDKSGLPSDRFFAERPEGSVSTLKIQRTQQEDSAVYLCASSFGQGMNTEAFFGQGTRLTVV.

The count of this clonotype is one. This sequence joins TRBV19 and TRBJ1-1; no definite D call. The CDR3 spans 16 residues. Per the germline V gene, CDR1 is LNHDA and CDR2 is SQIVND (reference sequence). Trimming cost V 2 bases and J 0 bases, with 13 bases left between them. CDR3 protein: CASSIREMAMNTEAFF. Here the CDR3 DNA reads TGTGCCAGTAGTATACGAGAGATGGCAATGAACACTGAAGCTTTCTTT.

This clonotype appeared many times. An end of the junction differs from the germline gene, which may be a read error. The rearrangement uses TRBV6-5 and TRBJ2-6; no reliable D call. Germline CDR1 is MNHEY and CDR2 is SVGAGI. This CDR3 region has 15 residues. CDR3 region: CASSYRSSEANVLTF. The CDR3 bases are TGTGCCAGCAGTTACCGGAGCTCTGAGGCCAACGTCCTGACTTTC.

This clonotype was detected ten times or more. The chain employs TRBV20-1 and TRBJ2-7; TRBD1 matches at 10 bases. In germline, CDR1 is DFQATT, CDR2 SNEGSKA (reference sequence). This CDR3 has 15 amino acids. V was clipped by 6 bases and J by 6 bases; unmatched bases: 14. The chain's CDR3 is CSADPGTGEYGEQYF. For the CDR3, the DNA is TGCAGTGCCGACCCGGGGACAGGGGAGTACGGCGAGCAGTACTTC.

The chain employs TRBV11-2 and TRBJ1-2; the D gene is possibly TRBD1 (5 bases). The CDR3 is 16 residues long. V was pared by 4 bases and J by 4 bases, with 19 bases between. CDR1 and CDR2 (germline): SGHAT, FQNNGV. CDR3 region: CASSSRGRDRSYGYTF. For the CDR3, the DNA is TGTGCCAGCAGCTCCCGCGGAAGGGACCGTAGCTATGGCTACACCTTC.

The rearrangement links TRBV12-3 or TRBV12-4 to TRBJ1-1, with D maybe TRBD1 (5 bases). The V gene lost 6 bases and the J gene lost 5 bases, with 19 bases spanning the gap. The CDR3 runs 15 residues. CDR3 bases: TGTGCCAGCAGCCCCTCGTTGGGGGGTGGGACTGAAGCTTTCTTT. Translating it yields CASSPSLGGGTEAFF.

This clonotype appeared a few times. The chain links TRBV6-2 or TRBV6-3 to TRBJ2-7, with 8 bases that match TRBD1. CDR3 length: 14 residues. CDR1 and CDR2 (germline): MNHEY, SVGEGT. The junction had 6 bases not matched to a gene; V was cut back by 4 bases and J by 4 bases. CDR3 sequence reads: CASSSQGARYEQYF. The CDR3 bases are TGTGCCAGCAGTTCTCAGGGGGCGCGTTACGAGCAGTACTTC.

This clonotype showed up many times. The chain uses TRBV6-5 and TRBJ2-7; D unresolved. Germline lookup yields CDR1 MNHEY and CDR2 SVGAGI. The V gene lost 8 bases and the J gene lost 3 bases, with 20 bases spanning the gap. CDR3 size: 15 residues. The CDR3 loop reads CASPYPRTDDYEQYF. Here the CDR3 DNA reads TGTGCCAGCCCCTATCCGAGGACGGACGACTACGAGCAGTACTTC.

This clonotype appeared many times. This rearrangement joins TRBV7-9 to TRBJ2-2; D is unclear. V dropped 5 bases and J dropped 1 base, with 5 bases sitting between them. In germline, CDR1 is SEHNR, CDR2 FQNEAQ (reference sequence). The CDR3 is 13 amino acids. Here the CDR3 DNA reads TGTGCCAGCAGCGCCCAGAACACCGGGGAGCTGTTTTTT. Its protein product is CASSAQNTGELFF.

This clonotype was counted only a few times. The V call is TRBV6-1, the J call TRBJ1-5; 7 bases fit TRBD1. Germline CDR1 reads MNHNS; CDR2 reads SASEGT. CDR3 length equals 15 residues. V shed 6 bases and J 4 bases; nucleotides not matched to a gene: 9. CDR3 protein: CASRATTGPNQPQHF. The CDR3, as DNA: TGTGCCAGCAGAGCAACGACAGGGCCAAATCAGCCCCAGCATTTT.